The 7 T cell receptor beta chains listed next were all sequenced from one sample in a study of blood T cell repertoires in COVID-19. The assay was immunoSEQ multiplex PCR, and TCRdb's table has in-frame clones only and misses some. The sample carries roughly 180,000 clones, roughly 80% recorded once. Sequencing was done on a sample of peripheral blood. The receptor set was obtained from a man in his sixties with active or convalescent COVID-19.

This chain joins TRBV19 and TRBJ1-5, with D possibly matching TRBD1 (5 bases). The V end was cut by 5 bases, the J end by 13 bases, with 18 bases between. The CDR3 covers 13 residues. Germline CDR1 and CDR2: LNHDA and SQIVND (reference sequence). The CDR3 nucleotides read TGTGCCAGTAGTCCGTCGACAGCCCTGGGGCAGCATTTT. Amino acids: CASSPSTALGQHF.

The rearrangement joins TRBV2 to TRBJ1-5; 10 bases agree with TRBD1. V was pared by 6 bases and J by 5 bases, with 7 bases of the junction left unmatched. Germline V gene lookup returns CDR1 SNHLY and CDR2 FYNNEI. The CDR3 is made up of 15 amino acids. The CDR3 sequence: CASRSGQGGHQPQHF. The DNA for the CDR3 is TGTGCCAGCAGAAGCGGACAGGGGGGGCATCAGCCCCAGCATTTT.

This chain connects TRBV11-3 to TRBJ2-1; 10 bases fit TRBD2. The CDR3 has 14 amino acids. Germline CDR1 SGHNT, CDR2 YENEEA. V trimming: 4 bases; J trimming: 7 bases; junction bases outside the gene matches: 4. CDR3 region: CASSSGTSVNEQFF. The CDR3 DNA reads TGTGCCAGCAGCTCCGGGACTAGCGTAAATGAGCAGTTCTTC.

The gene calls are TRBV5-1 and TRBJ1-2; D gene uncertain. CDR3 size: 14 residues. Germline V CDR1 and CDR2: SGHRS, YFSETQ. Trimming removed 2 bases from V and 3 bases from J, with 11 bases in between. As DNA, the CDR3 is TGCGCCAGCAGCTTAGACGGGAGCGACTATGGCTACACCTTC. This codes for CASSLDGSDYGYTF.

The chain joins TRBV29-1 to TRBJ2-3; 7 nucleotides align to TRBD2. Germline CDR1 reads SQVTM; CDR2 reads ANQGSEA. V was clipped by 3 bases and J by 7 bases; unmatched bases: 10. The CDR3 extends over 14 amino acids. DNA of the CDR3: TGCAGCGTTGACCCCTCCCGCGGGGGAAATACGCAGTATTTT. It yields the protein CSVDPSRGGNTQYF.

This chain links TRBV11-3 with TRBJ2-2; 7 nucleotides line up with TRBD1. After removal of 3 bases from V and 8 bases from J, the junction contained 6 bases not matched to a gene. Germline V gene sequence: CDR1 SGHNT, CDR2 YENEEA. The CDR3 contains 14 residues. DNA of the CDR3: TGTGCCAGCAGCTTGAGGGGGCCTGTAGGGGAGCTGTTTTTT. Encoded protein: CASSLRGPVGELFF. Full variable domain (outside the CDR3, taken from reference TRBV11-3 and TRBJ2-2): EAGVVQSPRYKIIEKKQPVAFWCNPISGHNTLYWYLQNLGQGPELLIRYENEEAVDDSQLPKDRFSAERLKGVDSTLKIQPAELGDSAVYLCASSLRGPVGELFFGEGSRLTVL.

This chain's CDR3 is CASTAGGSSYEQYF. CDR3 DNA sequence: TGTGCCAGCACAGCGGGAGGAAGCTCCTACGAGCAGTACTTC. The V gene is TRBV7-2, the J gene TRBJ2-7, with TRBD2 matching 9 bases. Per germline, CDR1 SGHTA and CDR2 FQGNSA. The CDR3 spans 14 residues. Losses at the gene ends were 7 bases for V and 0 bases for J; bases not matched to a gene: 4.